The present T cell receptor beta chain was sequenced within a study of post-analysis software for immune sequencing data. Study-level findings and limits: Patients showed TRBV5-6, TRBV5-1 and TRBV20-1 among a few TRBV segments more frequent than in controls.

This clonotype came up many times. Its antigen is currently unknown. The library was made from cDNA and included unique molecular identifiers. Once about 0.85 to 10 million T cells were used, roughly 0.5 million cDNA molecules resulted. In TCRdb, the PCR reads were re-called with MiXCR into one record per CDR3 protein. The sample lists under 200,000 distinct CDR3 sequences, 25% to 35% occurring once. Trimming removed 2 bases from V and 10 bases from J; junction bases left unmatched: 10. This CDR3 comprises 16 residues. Germline CDR1 reads MGHRA; CDR2 reads YSYEKL. Specimen: blood. The chain carries TRBV4-1 and TRBJ2-3, with 12 bases matching TRBD2. The sequence was collected from a girl aged 2 to 17 with multiple sclerosis. This CDR3 reads CASSQPTSGGLRAQYF. The CDR3 DNA reads TGCGCCAGCAGCCAACCTACTAGCGGGGGGTTAAGGGCGCAGTATTTT.